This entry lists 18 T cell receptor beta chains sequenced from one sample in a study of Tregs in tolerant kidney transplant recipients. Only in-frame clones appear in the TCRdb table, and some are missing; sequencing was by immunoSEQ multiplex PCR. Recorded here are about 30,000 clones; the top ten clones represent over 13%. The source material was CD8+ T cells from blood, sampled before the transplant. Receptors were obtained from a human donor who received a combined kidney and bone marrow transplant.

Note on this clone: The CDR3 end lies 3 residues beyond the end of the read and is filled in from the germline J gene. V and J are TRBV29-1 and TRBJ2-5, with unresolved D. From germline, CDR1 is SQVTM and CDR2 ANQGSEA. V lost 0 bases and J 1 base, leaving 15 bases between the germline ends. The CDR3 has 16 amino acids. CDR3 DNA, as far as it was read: TGCAGCGTTGAAGATCCCGATTATCTATTCCAAGAGACC. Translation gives CSVEDPDYLFQET. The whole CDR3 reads CSVEDPDYLFQETQYF.

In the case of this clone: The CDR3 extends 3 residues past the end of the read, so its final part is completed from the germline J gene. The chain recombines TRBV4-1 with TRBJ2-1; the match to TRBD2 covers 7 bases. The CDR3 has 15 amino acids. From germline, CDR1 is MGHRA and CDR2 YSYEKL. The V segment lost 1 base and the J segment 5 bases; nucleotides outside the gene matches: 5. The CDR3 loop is CASSQVWGGNNEQFF. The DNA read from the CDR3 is TGCGCCAGCAGCCAAGTCTGGGGGGGAAACAATGAG.

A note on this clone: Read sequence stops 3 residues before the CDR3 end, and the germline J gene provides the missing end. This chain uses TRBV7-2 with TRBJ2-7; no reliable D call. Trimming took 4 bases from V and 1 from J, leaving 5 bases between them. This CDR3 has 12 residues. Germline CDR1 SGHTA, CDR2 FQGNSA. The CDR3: CASSSRSYEQYF. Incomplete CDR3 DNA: TGTGCCAGCAGCTCGAGGTCCTACGAG.

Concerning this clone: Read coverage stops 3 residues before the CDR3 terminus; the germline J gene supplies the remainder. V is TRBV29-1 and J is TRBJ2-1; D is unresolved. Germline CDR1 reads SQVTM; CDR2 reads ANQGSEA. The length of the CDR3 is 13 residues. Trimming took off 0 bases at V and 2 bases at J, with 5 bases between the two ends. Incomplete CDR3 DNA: TGCAGCGTTGAAGACGGTACCTACAATGAG. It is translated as CSVEDGTYNE. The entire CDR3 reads CSVEDGTYNEQFF.

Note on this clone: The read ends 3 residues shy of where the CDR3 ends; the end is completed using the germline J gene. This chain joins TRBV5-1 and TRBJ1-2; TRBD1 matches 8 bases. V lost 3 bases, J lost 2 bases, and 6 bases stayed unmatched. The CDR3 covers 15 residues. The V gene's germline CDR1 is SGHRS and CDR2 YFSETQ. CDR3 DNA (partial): TGCGCCAGCAGCTCACCAGGACAGGGCAACTATGGC. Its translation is CASSSPGQGNYG. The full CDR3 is CASSSPGQGNYGYTF.

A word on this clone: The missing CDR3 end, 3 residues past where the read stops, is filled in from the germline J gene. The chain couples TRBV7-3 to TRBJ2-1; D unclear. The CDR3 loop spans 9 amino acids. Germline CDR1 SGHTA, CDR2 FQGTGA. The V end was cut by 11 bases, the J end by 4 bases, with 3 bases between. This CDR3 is CALYNEQFF. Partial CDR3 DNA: TGTGCCCTTTACAATGAG.

This CDR3 reads CASSLTGFLFQPQHF. The DNA read from the CDR3 is TGTGCCAGCAGTCTAACAGGGTTCTTGTTTCAGCCC. This chain joins TRBV28 and TRBJ1-5; D perhaps matches TRBD1 (6 bases). The missing CDR3 end, 3 residues past where the read stops, is filled in from the germline J gene. CDR1 MDHEN and CDR2 SYDVKM come from the germline V gene. V dropped 5 bases and J dropped 6 bases, with 17 bases sitting between them. There are 15 residues in the CDR3. Full variable domain (rest looked up from reference TRBV28 and TRBJ1-5): DVKVTQSSRYLVKRTGEKVFLECVQDMDHENMFWYRQDPGLGLRLIYFSYDVKMKEKGDIPEGYSVSREKKERFSLILESASTNQTSMYLCASSLTGFLFQPQHFGDGTRLSIL.

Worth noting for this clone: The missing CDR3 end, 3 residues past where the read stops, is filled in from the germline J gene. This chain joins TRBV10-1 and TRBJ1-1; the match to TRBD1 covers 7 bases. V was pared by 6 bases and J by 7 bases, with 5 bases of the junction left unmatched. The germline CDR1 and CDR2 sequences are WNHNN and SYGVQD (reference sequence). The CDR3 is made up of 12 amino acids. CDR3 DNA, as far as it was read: TGCGCCAGCAGCTCCCGGGACAGTGAA. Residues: CASSSRDSE. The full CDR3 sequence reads CASSSRDSEAFF.

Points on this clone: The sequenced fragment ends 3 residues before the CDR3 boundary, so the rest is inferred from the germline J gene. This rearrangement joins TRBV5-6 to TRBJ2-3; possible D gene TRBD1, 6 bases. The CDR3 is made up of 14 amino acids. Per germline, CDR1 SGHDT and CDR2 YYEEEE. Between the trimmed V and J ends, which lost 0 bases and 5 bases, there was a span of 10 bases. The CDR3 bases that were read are TGTGCCAGCAGCTTGGAGGGACAAGAAGATACG. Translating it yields CASSLEGQEDT. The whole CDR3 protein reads CASSLEGQEDTQYF. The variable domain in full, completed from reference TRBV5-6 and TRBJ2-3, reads DAGVTQSPTHLIKTRGQQVTLRCSPKSGHDTVSWYQQALGQGPQFIFQYYEEEERQRGNFPDRFSGHQFPNYSSELNVNALLLGDSALYLCASSLEGQEDTQYFGPGTRLTVL.

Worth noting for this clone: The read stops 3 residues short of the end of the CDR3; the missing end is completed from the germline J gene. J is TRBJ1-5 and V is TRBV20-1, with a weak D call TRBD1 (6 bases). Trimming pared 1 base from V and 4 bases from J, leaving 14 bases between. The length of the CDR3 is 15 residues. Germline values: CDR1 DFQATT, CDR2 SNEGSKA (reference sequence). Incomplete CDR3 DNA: TGCAGTGCTAGAGCTACAGGGTATTGGAATCAGCCC. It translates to CSARATGYWNQP. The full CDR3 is CSARATGYWNQPQHF.

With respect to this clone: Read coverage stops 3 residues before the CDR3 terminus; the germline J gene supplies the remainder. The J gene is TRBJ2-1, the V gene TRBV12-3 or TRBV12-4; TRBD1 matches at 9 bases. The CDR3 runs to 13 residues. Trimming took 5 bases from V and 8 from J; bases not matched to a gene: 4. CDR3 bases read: TGTGCCAGCAGTGGGGACAGGGTGCATGAG. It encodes CASSGDRVHE. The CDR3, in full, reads CASSGDRVHEQFF.

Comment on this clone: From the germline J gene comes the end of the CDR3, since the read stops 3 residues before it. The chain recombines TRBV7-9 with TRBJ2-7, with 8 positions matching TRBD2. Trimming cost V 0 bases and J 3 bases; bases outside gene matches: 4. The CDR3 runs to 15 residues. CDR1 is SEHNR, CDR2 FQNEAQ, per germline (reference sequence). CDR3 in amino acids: CASSLAGTSYYEQYF. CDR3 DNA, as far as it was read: TGTGCCAGCAGCTTAGCCGGGACTAGTTACTACGAG.

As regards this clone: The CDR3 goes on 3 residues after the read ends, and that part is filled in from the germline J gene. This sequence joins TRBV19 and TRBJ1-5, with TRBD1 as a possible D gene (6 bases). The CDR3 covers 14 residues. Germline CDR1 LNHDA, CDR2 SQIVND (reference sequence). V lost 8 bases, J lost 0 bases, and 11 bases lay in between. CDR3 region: CASQGPISNQPQHF. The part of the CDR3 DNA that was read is TGTGCCAGTCAGGGGCCCATTAGCAATCAGCCC.

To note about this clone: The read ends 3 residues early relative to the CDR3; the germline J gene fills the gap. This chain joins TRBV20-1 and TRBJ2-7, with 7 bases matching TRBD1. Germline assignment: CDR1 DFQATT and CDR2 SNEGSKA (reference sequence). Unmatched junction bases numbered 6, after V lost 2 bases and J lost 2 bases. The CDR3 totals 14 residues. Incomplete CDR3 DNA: TGCAGTGCTAGAATTCCGGGACAGACCTACGAG. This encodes CSARIPGQTYE. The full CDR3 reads CSARIPGQTYEQYF.

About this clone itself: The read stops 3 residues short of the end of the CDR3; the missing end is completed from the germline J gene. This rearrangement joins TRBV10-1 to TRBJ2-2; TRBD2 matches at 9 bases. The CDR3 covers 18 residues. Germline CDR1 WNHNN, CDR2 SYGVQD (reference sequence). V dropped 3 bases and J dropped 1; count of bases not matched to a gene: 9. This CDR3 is CASSDPRLAGRNTGELFF. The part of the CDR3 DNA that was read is TGCGCCAGCAGTGACCCCAGGCTAGCGGGAAGGAACACCGGGGAG.

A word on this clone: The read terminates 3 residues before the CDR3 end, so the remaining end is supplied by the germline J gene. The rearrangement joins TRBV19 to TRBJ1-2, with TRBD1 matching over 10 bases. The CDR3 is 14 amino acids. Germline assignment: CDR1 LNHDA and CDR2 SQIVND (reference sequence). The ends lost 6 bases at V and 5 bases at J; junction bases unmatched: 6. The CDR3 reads CASSFGQGVYGYTF. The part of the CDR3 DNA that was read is TGTGCCAGTAGCTTTGGACAGGGGGTTTATGGC.

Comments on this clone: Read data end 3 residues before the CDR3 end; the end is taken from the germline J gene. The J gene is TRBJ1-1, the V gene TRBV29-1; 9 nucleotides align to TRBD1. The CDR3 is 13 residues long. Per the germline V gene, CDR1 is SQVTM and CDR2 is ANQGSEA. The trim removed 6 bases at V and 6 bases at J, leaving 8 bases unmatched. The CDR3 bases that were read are TGCAGCGTAACAGGGGGCGTTGAAGCTGAA. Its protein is CSVTGGVEAE. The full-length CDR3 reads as CSVTGGVEAEAFF. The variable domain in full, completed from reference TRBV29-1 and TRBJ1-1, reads SAVISQKPSRDICQRGTSLTIQCQVDSQVTMMFWYRQQPGQSLTLIATANQGSEATYESGFVIDKFPISRPNLTFSTLTVSNMSPEDSSIYLCSVTGGVEAEAFFGQGTRLTVV.

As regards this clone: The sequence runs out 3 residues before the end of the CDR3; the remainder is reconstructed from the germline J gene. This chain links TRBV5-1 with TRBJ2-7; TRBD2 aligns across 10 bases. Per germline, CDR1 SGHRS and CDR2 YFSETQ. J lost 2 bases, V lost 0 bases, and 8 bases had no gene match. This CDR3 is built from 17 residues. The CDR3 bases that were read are TGCGCCAGCAGCTTGGCCAGTAGCGGGAGGACTCCCTACGAG. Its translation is CASSLASSGRTPYE. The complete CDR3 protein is CASSLASSGRTPYEQYF.